This TCR beta chain originates from a study of PD-1 blockade in classical Hodgkin lymphoma. A word on this clone: Its antigen is undetermined.

Assay: immunoSEQ multiplex PCR; the TCRdb copy retains only in-frame clones and omits some. This table has tens of thousands of clones, 89% appearing once. There was relapse after autologous stem cell transplantation in every patient, and there was variation in brentuximab vedotin exposure. Findings and limits, study-wide: Complete responders possessed baseline diversity comparable to newly diagnosed patients. Newly diagnosed patients were reported to exhibit reduced baseline TCR diversity relative to healthy donors.

CDR1 MDHEN and CDR2 SYDVKM come from the germline V gene. The CDR3 loop spans 14 amino acids. Trimming took off 3 bases at V and 4 bases at J, with 10 bases between the two ends. Sequencing was performed on peripheral blood mononuclear cells (PBMCs), taken before the second cycle of nivolumab. The receptor was isolated from a human donor with classical Hodgkin lymphoma. This chain uses TRBV28 with TRBJ1-5, with D uncertain. The CDR3 spells CASSFPGLNQPQHF. Written as DNA, the CDR3 is TGTGCCAGCAGTTTTCCCGGTCTTAATCAGCCCCAGCATTTT.